This T cell receptor beta chain emerged from a study of OX40 agonist ivuxolimab in advanced cancers. At the level of the study: Head and neck, renal cell, melanoma or hepatocellular carcinoma were the cancers that dose-escalation patients had. Study conclusions and caveats: The average count of expanded clones was higher among CD8+ T cells than among CD4+. The antigen specificity of the peripheral T cells (those that were expanded) was not determined. Clonal expansion was seen in CD4+ and CD8+ blood T cells by week 6 at 0.1 to 3.0 mg/kg.

The assay was immunoSEQ multiplex PCR, and TCRdb's table has in-frame clones only and misses some. The sample yields about 76,000 clones, over 80% seen once. Concerning this clone: Its cognate antigen is unknown.

Trimming stripped 0 bases from V and 2 bases from J, with 8 bases between. CDR1 and CDR2 (germline): SGHKS, YYEKEE (reference sequence). The length of the CDR3 is 14 residues. Specimen: CD4+ or CD8+ T cells sorted from blood, collected in a trial of the OX40 agonist ivuxolimab. The TCR originated in an adult with an advanced solid tumor such as melanoma, head and neck, liver or kidney cancer. The rearrangement uses TRBV5-5 and TRBJ1-2, with D possibly TRBD1 on 5 matching bases. In DNA form, the CDR3 reads TGTGCCAGCAGCTTGGATCGGGGCAACTATGGCTACACCTTC. Amino acid sequence: CASSLDRGNYGYTF.